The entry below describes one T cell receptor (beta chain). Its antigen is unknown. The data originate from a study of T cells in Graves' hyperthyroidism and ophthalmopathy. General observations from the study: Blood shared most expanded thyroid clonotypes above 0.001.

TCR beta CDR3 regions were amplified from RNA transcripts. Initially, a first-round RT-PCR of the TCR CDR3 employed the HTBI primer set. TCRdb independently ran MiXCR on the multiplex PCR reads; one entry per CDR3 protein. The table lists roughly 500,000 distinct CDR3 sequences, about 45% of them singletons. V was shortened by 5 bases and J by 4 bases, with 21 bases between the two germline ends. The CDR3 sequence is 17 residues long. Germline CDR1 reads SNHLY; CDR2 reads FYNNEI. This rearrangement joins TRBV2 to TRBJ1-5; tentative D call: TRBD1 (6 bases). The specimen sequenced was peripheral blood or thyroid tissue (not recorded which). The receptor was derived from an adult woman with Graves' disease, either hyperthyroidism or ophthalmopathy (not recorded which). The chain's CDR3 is CASSLGGAGAWNQPQHF. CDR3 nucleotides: TGTGCCAGCAGTTTAGGGGGGGCAGGGGCGTGGAATCAGCCCCAGCATTTT. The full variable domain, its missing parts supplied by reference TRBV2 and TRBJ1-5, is EPEVTQTPSHQVTQMGQEVILRCVPISNHLYFYWYRQILGQKVEFLVSFYNNEISEKSEIFDDQFSVERPDGSNFTLKIRSTKLEDSAMYFCASSLGGAGAWNQPQHFGDGTRLSIL.